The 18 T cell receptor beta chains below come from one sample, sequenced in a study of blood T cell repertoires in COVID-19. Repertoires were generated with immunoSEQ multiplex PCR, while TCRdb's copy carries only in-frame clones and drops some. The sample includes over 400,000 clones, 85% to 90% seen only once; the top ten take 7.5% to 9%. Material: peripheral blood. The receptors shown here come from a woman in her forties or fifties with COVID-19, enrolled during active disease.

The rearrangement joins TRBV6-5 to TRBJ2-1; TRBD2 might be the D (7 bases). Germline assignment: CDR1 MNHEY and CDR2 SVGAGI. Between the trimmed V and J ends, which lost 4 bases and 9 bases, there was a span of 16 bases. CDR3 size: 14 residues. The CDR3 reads CASSLGGGPGEQFF. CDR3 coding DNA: TGTGCCAGCAGTTTGGGGGGGGGCCCCGGTGAGCAGTTCTTC.

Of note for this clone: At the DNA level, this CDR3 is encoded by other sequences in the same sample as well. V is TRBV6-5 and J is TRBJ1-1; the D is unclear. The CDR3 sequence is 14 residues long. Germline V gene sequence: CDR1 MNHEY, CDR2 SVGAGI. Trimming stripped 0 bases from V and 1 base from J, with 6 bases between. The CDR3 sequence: CASSYSGRNTEAFF. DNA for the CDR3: TGTGCCAGCAGTTACTCGGGCAGGAACACTGAAGCTTTCTTT.

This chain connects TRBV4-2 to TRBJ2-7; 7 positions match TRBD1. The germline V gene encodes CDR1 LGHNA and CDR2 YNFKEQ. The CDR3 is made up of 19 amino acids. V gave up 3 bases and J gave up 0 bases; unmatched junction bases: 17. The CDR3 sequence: CASSQESLPTGLSSYEQYF. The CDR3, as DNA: TGTGCCAGCAGCCAGGAATCTCTTCCGACAGGGCTCAGCTCCTACGAGCAGTACTTC.

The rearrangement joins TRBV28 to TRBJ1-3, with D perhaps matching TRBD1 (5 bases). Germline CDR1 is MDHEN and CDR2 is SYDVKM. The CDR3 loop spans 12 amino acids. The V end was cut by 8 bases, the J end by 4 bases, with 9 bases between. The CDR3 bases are TGTGCCAGCTTGGGGGGGGGAAACACCATATATTTT. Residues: CASLGGGNTIYF.

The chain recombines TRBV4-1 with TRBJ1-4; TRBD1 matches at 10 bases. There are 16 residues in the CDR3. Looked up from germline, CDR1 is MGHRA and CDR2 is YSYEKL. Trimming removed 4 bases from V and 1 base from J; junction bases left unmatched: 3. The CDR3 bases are TGCGCCAGCAGCCCGACAGGGGGCGGAACTAATGAAAAACTGTTTTTT. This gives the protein CASSPTGGGTNEKLFF.

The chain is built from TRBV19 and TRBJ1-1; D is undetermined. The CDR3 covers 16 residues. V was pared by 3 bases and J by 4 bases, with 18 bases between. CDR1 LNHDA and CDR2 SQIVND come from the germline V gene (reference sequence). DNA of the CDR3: TGTGCCAGTAGTATGGGTTTCGTAGGAGTCCCCACTGAAGCTTTCTTT. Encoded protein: CASSMGFVGVPTEAFF. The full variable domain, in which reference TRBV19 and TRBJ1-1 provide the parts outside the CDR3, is DGGITQSPKYLFRKEGQNVTLSCEQNLNHDAMYWYRQDPGQGLRLIYYSQIVNDFQKGDIAEGYSVSREKKESFPLTVTSAQKNPTAFYLCASSMGFVGVPTEAFFGQGTRLTVV.

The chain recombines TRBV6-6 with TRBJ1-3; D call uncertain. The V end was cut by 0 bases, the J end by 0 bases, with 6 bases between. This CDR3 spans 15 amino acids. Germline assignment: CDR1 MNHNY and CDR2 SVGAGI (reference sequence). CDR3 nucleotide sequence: TGTGCCAGCAGTTACTCGCGTTCCTCTGGAAACACCATATATTTT. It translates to CASSYSRSSGNTIYF.

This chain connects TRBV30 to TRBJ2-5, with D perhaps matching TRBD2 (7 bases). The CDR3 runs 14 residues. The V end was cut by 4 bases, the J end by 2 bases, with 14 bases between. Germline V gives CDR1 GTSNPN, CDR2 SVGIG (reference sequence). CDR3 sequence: CAWNIGGAQETQYF. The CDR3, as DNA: TGTGCCTGGAATATAGGGGGGGCGCAAGAGACCCAGTACTTC.

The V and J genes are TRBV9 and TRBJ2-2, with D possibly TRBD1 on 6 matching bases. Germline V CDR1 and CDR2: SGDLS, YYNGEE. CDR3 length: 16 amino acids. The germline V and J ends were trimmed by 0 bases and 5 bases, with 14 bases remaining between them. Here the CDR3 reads CASSVELGAGTGELFF. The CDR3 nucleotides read TGTGCCAGCAGCGTAGAATTGGGGGCAGGAACCGGGGAGCTGTTTTTT.

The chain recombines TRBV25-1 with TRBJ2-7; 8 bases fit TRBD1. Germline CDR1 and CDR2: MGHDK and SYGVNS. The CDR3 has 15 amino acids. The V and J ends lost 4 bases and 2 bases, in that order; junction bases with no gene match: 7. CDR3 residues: CASSAGTGSAYEQYF. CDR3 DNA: TGTGCCAGCAGTGCCGGGACAGGTAGCGCCTACGAGCAGTACTTC.

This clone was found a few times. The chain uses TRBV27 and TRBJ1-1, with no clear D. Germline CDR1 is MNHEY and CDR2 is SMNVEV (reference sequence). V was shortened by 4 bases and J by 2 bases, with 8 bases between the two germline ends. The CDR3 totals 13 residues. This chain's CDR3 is CASSWALNTEAFF. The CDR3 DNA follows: TGTGCCAGCAGTTGGGCCTTAAACACTGAAGCTTTCTTT.

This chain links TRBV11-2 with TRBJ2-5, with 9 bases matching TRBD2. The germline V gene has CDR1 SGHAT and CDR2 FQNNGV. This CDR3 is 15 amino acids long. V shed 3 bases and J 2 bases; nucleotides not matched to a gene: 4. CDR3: CASSFPAGGQETQYF. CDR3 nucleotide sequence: TGTGCCAGCAGCTTCCCGGCGGGGGGGCAAGAGACCCAGTACTTC. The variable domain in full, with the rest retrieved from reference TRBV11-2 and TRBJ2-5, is EAGVAQSPRYKIIEKRQSVAFWCNPISGHATLYWYQQILGQGPKLLIQFQNNGVVDDSQLPKDRFSAERLKGVDSTLKIQPAKLEDSAVYLCASSFPAGGQETQYFGPGTRLLVL.

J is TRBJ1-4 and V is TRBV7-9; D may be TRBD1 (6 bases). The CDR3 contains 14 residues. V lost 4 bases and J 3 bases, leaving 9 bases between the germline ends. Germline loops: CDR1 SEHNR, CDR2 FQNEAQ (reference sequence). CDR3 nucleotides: TGTGCCAGCAGCTCAGGGGTGGCTAATGAAAAACTGTTTTTT. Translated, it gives CASSSGVANEKLFF.

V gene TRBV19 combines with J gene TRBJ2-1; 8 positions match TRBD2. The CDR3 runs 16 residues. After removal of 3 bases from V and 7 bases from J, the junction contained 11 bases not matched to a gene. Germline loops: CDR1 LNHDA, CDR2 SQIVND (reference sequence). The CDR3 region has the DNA TGTGCCAGTAGTATCCTCAGGACTAGCATCGATAATGAGCAGTTCTTC. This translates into CASSILRTSIDNEQFF.

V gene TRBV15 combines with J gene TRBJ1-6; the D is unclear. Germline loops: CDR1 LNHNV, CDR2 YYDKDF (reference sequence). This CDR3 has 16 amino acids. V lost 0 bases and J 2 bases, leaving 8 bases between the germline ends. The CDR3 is CATSRDAPAYNSPLHF. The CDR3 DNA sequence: TGTGCCACCAGCAGAGATGCCCCAGCCTATAATTCACCCCTCCACTTT.

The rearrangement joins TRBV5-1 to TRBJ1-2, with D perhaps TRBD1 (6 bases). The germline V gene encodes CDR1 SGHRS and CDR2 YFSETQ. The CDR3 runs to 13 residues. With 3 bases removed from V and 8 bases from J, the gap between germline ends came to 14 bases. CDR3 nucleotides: TGCGCCAGCAGCTCTAGGACAGCGGAAGGCTACACCTTC. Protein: CASSSRTAEGYTF.

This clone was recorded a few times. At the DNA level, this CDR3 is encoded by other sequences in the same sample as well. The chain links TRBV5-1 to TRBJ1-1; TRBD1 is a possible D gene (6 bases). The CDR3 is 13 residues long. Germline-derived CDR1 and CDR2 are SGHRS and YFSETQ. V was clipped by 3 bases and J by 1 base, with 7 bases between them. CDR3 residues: CASSSGQNTEAFF. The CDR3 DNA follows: TGCGCCAGCAGCTCGGGACAGAACACTGAAGCTTTCTTT.

CDR3 region: CASGHGFRTNEKLFF. CDR3 bases: TGTGCCAGCGGACATGGGTTCAGAACTAATGAAAAACTGTTTTTT. The J gene is TRBJ1-4, the V gene TRBV19, with D perhaps matching TRBD1 (5 bases). The CDR3 length is 15 residues. Trimming cost V 9 bases and J 1 base, with 15 bases left between them. Germline V CDR1 and CDR2: LNHDA, SQIVND (reference sequence).